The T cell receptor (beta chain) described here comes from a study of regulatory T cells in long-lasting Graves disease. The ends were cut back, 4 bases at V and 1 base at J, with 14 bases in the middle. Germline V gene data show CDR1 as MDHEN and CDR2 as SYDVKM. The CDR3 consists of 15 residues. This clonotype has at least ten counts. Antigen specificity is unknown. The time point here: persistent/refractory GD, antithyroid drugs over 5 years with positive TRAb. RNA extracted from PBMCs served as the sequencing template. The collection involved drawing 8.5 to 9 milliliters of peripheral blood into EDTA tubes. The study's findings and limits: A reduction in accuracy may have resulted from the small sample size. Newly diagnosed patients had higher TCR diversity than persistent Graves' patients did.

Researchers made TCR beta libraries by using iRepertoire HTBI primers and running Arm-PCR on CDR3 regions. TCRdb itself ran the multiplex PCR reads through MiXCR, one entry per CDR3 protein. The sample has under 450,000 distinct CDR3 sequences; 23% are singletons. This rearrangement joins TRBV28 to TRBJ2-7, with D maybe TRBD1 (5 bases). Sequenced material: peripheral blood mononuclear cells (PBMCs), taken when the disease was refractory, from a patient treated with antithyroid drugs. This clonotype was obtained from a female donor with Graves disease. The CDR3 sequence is CASSSTGNPSYEQYF. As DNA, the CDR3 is TGTGCCAGCAGTTCAACAGGTAACCCTTCCTACGAGCAGTACTTC.